This T cell receptor (beta chain) was sequenced for a study of blood T cell repertoires in COVID-19. Study information: COVID-19 samples, acute and convalescent, were from the United States, Italy and Spain. Sample material is recorded as cDNA or gDNA derived from T cells, B-cell-depleted T cells, or PBMCs.

Trimming pared 6 bases from V and 6 bases from J, leaving 9 bases between. The CDR3 contains 12 residues. Original processing notes: Counts of nucleated cells, estimated from reference gene primer amplification, were obtained. Assay used: immunoSEQ multiplex PCR; TCRdb lists only in-frame clones, some missing. The V and J calls and clone size are taken from that table; D and trimming were inferred from the DNA. This sample has 270,000 or so clones, with approximately 80% found just once. V and J are TRBV12-3 or TRBV12-4 and TRBJ2-1; D is perhaps TRBD2 (5 bases). Sequencing used peripheral blood. The receptor was isolated from a human donor in a cohort sampled during active COVID-19. CDR3 residues: CASSPGSNEQFF. Written as DNA, the CDR3 is TGTGCCAGCAGCCCGGGGAGCAATGAGCAGTTCTTC.